This section outlines one T cell receptor beta chain sequence together with its context. The sample is drawn from a study of blood T cell repertoires in COVID-19. Clones were sequenced by immunoSEQ multiplex PCR, and TCRdb holds only the in-frame ones, with some missing. The table lists tens of thousands of clones, around 80% of them singletons. The CDR3 consists of 14 residues. From germline, CDR1 is MNHEY and CDR2 SVGAGI. Trimming took 7 bases from V and 7 from J; bases not matched to a gene: 6. This receptor was obtained from an older woman with acute or convalescent COVID-19. The sample consisted of peripheral blood. The chain combines TRBV6-5 with TRBJ1-4; TRBD1 matches at 10 bases. In nucleotides, the CDR3 is TGTGCCAGCACCCTCGACAGGGGGCGTGAAAAACTGTTTTTT. The encoded protein is CASTLDRGREKLFF.